This T cell receptor (beta chain) was observed in a study of T-cell memory formation after mild COVID-19. Across the study: In these data, TCR clusters were largely donor specific. Overall study findings and caveats: Some clones that responded were present in memory (sampled pre-infection), which suggests cross-reactive memory joined. Clones that contracted from day 15 to 85 were balanced CD4/CD8, while later expanders leaned CD4+. Mainly in CM and EM were contracting CD4+ clones; CD8+ were in EMRA.

V was shortened by 4 bases and J by 5 bases, with 12 bases between the two germline ends. Germline-derived CDR1 and CDR2 are MNHEY and SMNVEV (reference sequence). The CDR3 totals 14 residues. TCRdb re-called the 5' RACE reads with MiXCR, one entry per CDR3 protein. Among a few hundred thousand distinct CDR3 sequences listed, 15% to 20% were seen once. This clonotype was counted a few times. Antigen specificity is unknown. V gene TRBV27 combines with J gene TRBJ1-5; perhaps TRBD1 as D (6 bases). The sample was PBMCs or a T cell subset sorted from them (not recorded which). This sequence originates from a man younger than 35 who had mild COVID-19 (a few samples of this study predate the infection). Cell type and time point are not known. The DNA of the CDR3 is TGTGCCAGCAGTTCGATGGGGGCCCATCAGCCCCAGCATTTT. It translates to CASSSMGAHQPQHF.